This T cell receptor beta chain comes out of a study of T-cell reconstitution after alpha-beta-depleted transplantation in children. This clonotype came up many times. What it binds is not known. Researchers prepared the TCRbeta library using unique molecular identifiers, the study reports. TCRdb used MiXCR to reprocess the PCR reads, holding one entry per CDR3 protein. Here the sample spans 700,000 to 950,000 distinct CDR3 sequences, approximately 15% being singletons. The germline CDR1 and CDR2 sequences are SGHAT and FQNNGV. CDR3 length: 18 residues. Germline trimming cut 5 bases from V and 5 bases from J; bases unmatched to any gene: 16. Study-level points and caveats: When one year had passed after transplant, most T-cell counts and diversity came from newly produced T cells.

The genes are TRBV11-2 and TRBJ2-3; 10 positions agree with TRBD2. This clonotype was sampled from a male patient under 18 who had a stem cell transplant for acute lymphoblastic leukemia, so the T cells may come from the graft donor. This specimen was PBMCs, mostly from graft donor cells, taken 360 days after TCRalphabeta/CD19-depleted stem cell transplant. CDR3 DNA sequence: TGTGCCAGCAGCCCTGACTTTCTAGCGGGAGCGAGGGGAGATACGCAGTATTTT. Protein sequence: CASSPDFLAGARGDTQYF.